This TCR beta chain originates from a study of T cells in Graves' hyperthyroidism and ophthalmopathy. Authors of the study amplified TCR beta CDR3 regions from RNA transcripts. When the TCR CDR3 underwent first-round RT-PCR, the HTBI primer set was used. MiXCR was run by TCRdb on the multiplex PCR reads, yielding one entry per CDR3 protein. Among almost 500,000 distinct CDR3 sequences listed, roughly 23% were seen once. Lactation, pregnancy, other autoimmune disease or uncontrolled infection led to exclusion of patients. For the diagnoses, clinical symptoms, serum thyroxine and TRAb, thyroid ultrasound and orbital computed tomography were used. Sequenced input: blood. The receptor's source is a woman in her 70s with Graves' ophthalmopathy.

The CDR3 protein is CASSMPGTTNYGYTF. Here the CDR3 DNA reads TGTGCCAGTAGTATGCCCGGGACAACTAACTATGGCTACACCTTC. The chain recombines TRBV19 with TRBJ1-2, with a weak D call TRBD1 (6 bases). This CDR3 spans 15 amino acids. Trimming shortened V by 3 bases and J by 0 bases, and 11 bases separated the two germline ends. Germline CDR1 reads LNHDA; CDR2 reads SQIVND (reference sequence).